These 23 T cell receptor beta chains share one sample of origin, sequenced in a study of cytomegalovirus exposure and HLA in healthy donors. PCR was performed using 60 Vbeta and 13 Jbeta primers. The data were produced by immunoSEQ multiplex PCR, yet TCRdb's version contains in-frame clones alone and is incomplete. This table has about 120,000 clones, roughly 70% appearing once. Sequencing input: PBMCs. The receptors here all came from a woman in her 40s in good health and CMV-seropositive.

The rearrangement links TRBV5-4 to TRBJ1-6; perhaps TRBD1 as D (6 bases). V lost 4 bases and J 10 bases, leaving 18 bases between the germline ends. The CDR3 has 15 residues. The germline CDR1 and CDR2 sequences are SGHNT and YYREEE (reference sequence). The CDR3 region has the DNA TGTGCCAGCAGCCCCCGGGGGGGGCAGGGATCACCCCTCCACTTT. It specifies CASSPRGGQGSPLHF. The full variable domain, rest sourced from reference TRBV5-4 and TRBJ1-6, is ETGVTQSPTHLIKTRGQQVTLRCSSQSGHNTVSWYQQALGQGPQFIFQYYREEENGRGNFPPRFSGLQFPNYSSELNVNALELDDSALYLCASSPRGGQGSPLHFGNGTRLTVT.

J is TRBJ1-1 and V is TRBV20-1; D is unresolved. V lost 2 bases, J lost 1 base, and 2 bases lay in between. The CDR3 spans 11 residues. Germline CDR1 and CDR2: DFQATT and SNEGSKA (reference sequence). The CDR3 region has the DNA TGCAGTGCTAGACAGAACACTGAAGCTTTCTTT. Its translation: CSARQNTEAFF.

V and J are TRBV7-3 and TRBJ2-1; 8 nucleotides align to TRBD2. The CDR3 runs 14 residues. V trimming: 6 bases; J trimming: 5 bases; junction bases outside the gene matches: 6. The germline CDR1 and CDR2 sequences are SGHTA and FQGTGA. The CDR3 region has the DNA TGTGCCAGCAGGCCGACTAGCGACCACAATGAGCAGTTCTTC. It is translated as CASRPTSDHNEQFF.

The V call is TRBV7-3, the J call TRBJ2-3; 8 bases fit TRBD2. The CDR3 has 15 amino acids. Per the germline V gene, CDR1 is SGHTA and CDR2 is FQGTGA. The junction had 9 bases not matched to a gene; V was cut back by 6 bases and J by 4 bases. In nucleotides, the CDR3 is TGTGCCAGCAGTCGGGACTCCGGGGGGGCAGATACGCAGTATTTT. Protein: CASSRDSGGADTQYF.

The J gene is TRBJ1-1, the V gene TRBV28; 12 bases align to TRBD1. CDR3 size: 16 residues. The germline gives CDR1 MDHEN, CDR2 SYDVKM. The J segment lost 6 bases and the V segment lost 6 bases, leaving 11 bases of the junction unmatched. In DNA form, the CDR3 reads TGTGCCAGCAGACCCTGGGACAGGGGGCCACCAGCTGAAGCTTTCTTT. Its protein is CASRPWDRGPPAEAFF.

The V call is TRBV5-6, the J call TRBJ2-3; 9 bases match TRBD2. The CDR3 is made up of 17 amino acids. J was trimmed by 3 bases and V by 1 base; bases with no gene match: 9. Germline CDR1 reads SGHDT; CDR2 reads YYEEEE. The CDR3 region is CASSLLRGGDRTDTQYF. The CDR3 bases are TGTGCCAGCAGCTTGTTGCGGGGGGGCGACCGGACAGATACGCAGTATTTT. The full variable domain, with the rest looked up from reference TRBV5-6 and TRBJ2-3, is DAGVTQSPTHLIKTRGQQVTLRCSPKSGHDTVSWYQQALGQGPQFIFQYYEEEERQRGNFPDRFSGHQFPNYSSELNVNALLLGDSALYLCASSLLRGGDRTDTQYFGPGTRLTVL.

J is TRBJ1-2 and V is TRBV28; perhaps TRBD1 as D (6 bases). Germline V CDR1 and CDR2: MDHEN, SYDVKM. Trimming took off 4 bases at V and 4 bases at J, with 13 bases between the two ends. The CDR3 runs 14 residues. The CDR3 protein is CASSSHTGTYGYTF. The CDR3, as DNA: TGTGCCAGCAGTTCCCATACAGGGACCTATGGCTACACCTTC.

The chain couples TRBV30 to TRBJ2-6; a possible D gene is TRBD1 (8 bases). Germline CDR1 GTSNPN, CDR2 SVGIG (reference sequence). The CDR3 spans 17 residues. Trimming removed 7 bases at V and 0 bases at J, with 19 bases between. CDR3 loop: CALRTGTITSGANVLTF. Written as DNA, the CDR3 is TGTGCCTTGCGGACAGGGACTATAACCTCTGGGGCCAACGTCCTGACTTTC.

On this clone itself: At one of its ends the junction is not consistent with the germline gene, which may arise from a read error. This chain links TRBV6-5 with TRBJ1-1, with 7 bases fitting TRBD1. Germline CDR1 MNHEY, CDR2 SVGAGI. The CDR3 runs to 15 residues. The CDR3 bases are TGTGCCAGCAGCTACTCGACAGGGCTGAACACTGAAGCTTTCTTT. It codes for CASSYSTGLNTEAFF.

The chain has TRBV5-1 and TRBJ2-7, with a tentative D call TRBD2 (6 bases). The V end was cut by 3 bases, the J end by 0 bases, with 13 bases between. The CDR3 covers 15 residues. Germline loops: CDR1 SGHRS, CDR2 YFSETQ. The DNA of the CDR3 is TGCGCCAGCAGCTCGGGACTCGTTAGCTCCTACGAGCAGTACTTC. Translating gives CASSSGLVSSYEQYF.

The chain links TRBV28 to TRBJ1-2; D is perhaps TRBD1 (6 bases). The CDR3 totals 14 residues. Germline CDR1 MDHEN, CDR2 SYDVKM. Trimming stripped 8 bases from V and 4 bases from J, with 17 bases between. CDR3 in DNA: TGTGCCAGCTGCCGAGAAGGACAGATCTATGGCTACACCTTC. Translated: CASCREGQIYGYTF.

The chain uses TRBV6-4 and TRBJ2-3, with 11 bases lining up with TRBD1. This CDR3 has 15 amino acids. After removal of 2 bases from V and 2 bases from J, the junction contained 0 bases not matched to a gene. The V gene's germline CDR1 is MRHNA and CDR2 SNTAGT. In nucleotides, the CDR3 is TGTGCCAGCAGTGACGGACAGGGGGCCACAGATACGCAGTATTTT. Its translation is CASSDGQGATDTQYF.

The V gene is TRBV9, the J gene TRBJ1-1; D ambiguous. Germline V gene lookup returns CDR1 SGDLS and CDR2 YYNGEE. This CDR3 is built from 13 residues. V was trimmed by 3 bases and J by 4 bases, leaving 10 bases between them. CDR3 DNA: TGTGCCAGCAGCGCGAGGTCGGGCACTGAAGCTTTCTTT. It yields the protein CASSARSGTEAFF.

The chain couples TRBV5-1 to TRBJ1-1, with no clear D. Trimming took 0 bases from V and 2 from J, leaving 14 bases between them. There are 16 residues in the CDR3. CDR1 SGHRS and CDR2 YFSETQ come from the germline V gene. CDR3 sequence (DNA): TGCGCCAGCAGCTTGGCGGGGTCCAACCCCAACACTGAAGCTTTCTTT. This encodes CASSLAGSNPNTEAFF.

This clone showed up just a few times. The chain has TRBV28 and TRBJ1-5, with D possibly TRBD1 on 6 matching bases. This CDR3 is built from 12 residues. Germline loops: CDR1 MDHEN, CDR2 SYDVKM. V lost 8 bases and J 9 bases, leaving 14 bases between the germline ends. The CDR3 nucleotides read TGTGCCAGCTCTCGGGGGGCCGGGCCCCAGCATTTT. Translated: CASSRGAGPQHF. The full variable domain, completed using reference TRBV28 and TRBJ1-5, is DVKVTQSSRYLVKRTGEKVFLECVQDMDHENMFWYRQDPGLGLRLIYFSYDVKMKEKGDIPEGYSVSREKKERFSLILESASTNQTSMYLCASSRGAGPQHFGDGTRLSIL.

The rearrangement uses TRBV7-9 and TRBJ2-7; 9 bases align to TRBD1. CDR1 is SEHNR and CDR2 is FQNEAQ in the germline V gene (reference sequence). This CDR3 comprises 13 residues. V gave up 7 bases and J gave up 3 bases; unmatched junction bases: 4. The CDR3 reads CASTLGQGYEQYF. CDR3 nucleotides: TGTGCCAGCACCCTGGGACAGGGCTACGAGCAGTACTTC.

The gene calls are TRBV6-5 and TRBJ2-1; 8 bases align to TRBD1. CDR1 and CDR2 (germline): MNHEY, SVGAGI. CDR3 length: 13 amino acids. The V segment lost 6 bases and the J segment 15 bases; nucleotides outside the gene matches: 13. The CDR3 DNA sequence: TGTGCCAGCAGAACTCCAGGGGGCACCAAGACGTTCTTC. Translating gives CASRTPGGTKTFF.

V usage is TRBV9 and J usage is TRBJ1-2; D unclear. Per germline, CDR1 SGDLS and CDR2 YYNGEE. The V end lost 2 bases, the J end lost 3 bases, and 11 bases lay between the germline ends. CDR3 length: 14 residues. DNA of the CDR3: TGTGCCAGCAGCGTGATGGACGGGGACTATGGCTACACCTTC. This codes for CASSVMDGDYGYTF.

The chain uses TRBV7-8 and TRBJ2-7; TRBD2 is a possible D gene (6 bases). Between the trimmed V and J ends, which lost 5 bases and 3 bases, there was a span of 17 bases. CDR1 and CDR2 from the germline V gene are SGHVS and FQNEAQ. The CDR3 is 15 residues long. CDR3 sequence (DNA): TGTGCCAGCAGCGAACCGACGGGAGCCAGCTACGAGCAGTACTTC. This translates into CASSEPTGASYEQYF.

The CDR3 spells CASSFSWQRGPSQHF. CDR3 sequence (DNA): TGTGCCAGCAGCTTTTCTTGGCAGAGGGGGCCGTCCCAGCATTTT. This sequence joins TRBV5-5 and TRBJ1-5, with TRBD1 matching over 7 bases. Germline V gene sequence: CDR1 SGHKS, CDR2 YYEKEE (reference sequence). The ends lost 2 bases at V and 11 bases at J; junction bases unmatched: 13. CDR3 length equals 15 residues.

The chain couples TRBV27 to TRBJ1-2; 7 nucleotides agree with TRBD1. The junction had 4 bases not matched to a gene; V was cut back by 2 bases and J by 7 bases. The CDR3 consists of 13 residues. Germline loops: CDR1 MNHEY, CDR2 SMNVEV (reference sequence). In DNA, the CDR3 is TGTGCCAGCAGTTTACAGGGGGTAGCTGGCTACACCTTC. As protein: CASSLQGVAGYTF.

The rearrangement links TRBV19 to TRBJ1-5, with a tentative D call TRBD1 (5 bases). Trimming took off 3 bases at V and 7 bases at J, with 13 bases between the two ends. This CDR3 spans 14 amino acids. CDR1 is LNHDA, CDR2 SQIVND, per germline (reference sequence). The CDR3 loop is CASSMAGQGQPQHF. The CDR3 DNA follows: TGTGCCAGTAGTATGGCAGGCCAGGGCCAGCCCCAGCATTTT.

This chain uses TRBV27 with TRBJ1-5; D is undetermined. Trimming shortened V by 2 bases and J by 4 bases, and 9 bases separated the two germline ends. This CDR3 region has 14 residues. CDR1 MNHEY and CDR2 SMNVEV come from the germline V gene (reference sequence). The CDR3: CASSLKQLNQPQHF. The DNA for the CDR3 is TGTGCCAGCAGTTTAAAACAGCTTAATCAGCCCCAGCATTTT.